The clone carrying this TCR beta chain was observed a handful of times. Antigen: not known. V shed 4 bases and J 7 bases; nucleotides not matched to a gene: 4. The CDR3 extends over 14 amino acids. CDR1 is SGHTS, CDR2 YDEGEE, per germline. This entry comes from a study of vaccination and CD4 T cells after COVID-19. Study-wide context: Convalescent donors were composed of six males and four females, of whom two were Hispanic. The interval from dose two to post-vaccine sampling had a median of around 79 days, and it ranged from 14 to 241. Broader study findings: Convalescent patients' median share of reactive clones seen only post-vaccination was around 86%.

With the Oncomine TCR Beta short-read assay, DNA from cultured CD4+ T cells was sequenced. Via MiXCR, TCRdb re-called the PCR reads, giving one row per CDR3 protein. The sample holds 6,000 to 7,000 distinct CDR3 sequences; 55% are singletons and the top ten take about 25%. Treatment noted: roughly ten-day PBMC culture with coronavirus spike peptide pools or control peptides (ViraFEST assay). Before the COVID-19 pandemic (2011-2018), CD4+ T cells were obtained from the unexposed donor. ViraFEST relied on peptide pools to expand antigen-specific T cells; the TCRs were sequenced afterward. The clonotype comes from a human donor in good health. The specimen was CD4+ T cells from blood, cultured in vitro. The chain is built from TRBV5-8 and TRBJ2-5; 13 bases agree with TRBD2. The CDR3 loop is CASSIGLAGATQYF. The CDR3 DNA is TGTGCCAGCAGCATCGGACTAGCGGGAGCGACCCAGTACTTC.